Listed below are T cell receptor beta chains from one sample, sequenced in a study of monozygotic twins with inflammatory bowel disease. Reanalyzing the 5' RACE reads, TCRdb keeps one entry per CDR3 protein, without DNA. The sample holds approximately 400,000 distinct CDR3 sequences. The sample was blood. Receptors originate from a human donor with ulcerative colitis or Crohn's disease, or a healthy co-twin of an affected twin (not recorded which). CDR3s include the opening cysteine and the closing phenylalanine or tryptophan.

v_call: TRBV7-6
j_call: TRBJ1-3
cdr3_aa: CASSSGGSSGNTIYF

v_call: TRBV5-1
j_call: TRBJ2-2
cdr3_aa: CASSSGLRDTGELFF

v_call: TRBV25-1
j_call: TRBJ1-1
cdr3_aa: CASSDLGRDAEAFF

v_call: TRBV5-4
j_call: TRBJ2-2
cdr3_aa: CASSDSTPGQTNTGELFF

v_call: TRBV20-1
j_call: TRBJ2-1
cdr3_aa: CSARDNGRGRSGHEQFF

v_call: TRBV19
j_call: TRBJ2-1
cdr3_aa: CATIAGQSSYNEQFF

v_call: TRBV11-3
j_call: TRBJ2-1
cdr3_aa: CASSFDSSYNEQFF

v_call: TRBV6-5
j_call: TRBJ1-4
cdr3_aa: CASSYPAVRGNEKLFF

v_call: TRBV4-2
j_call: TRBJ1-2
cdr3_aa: CASSQEGGYGYTF

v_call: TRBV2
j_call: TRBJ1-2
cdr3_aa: CASSGPRRQAIGYTF

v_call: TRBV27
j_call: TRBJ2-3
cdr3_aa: CASSLPGQTKDTQYF

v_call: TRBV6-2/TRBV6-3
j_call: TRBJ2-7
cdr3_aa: CASSDKAYEQYF

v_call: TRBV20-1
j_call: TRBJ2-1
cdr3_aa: CSALRPGLSDEQFF

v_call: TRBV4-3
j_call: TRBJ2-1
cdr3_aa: CASSQEALDYNEQFF

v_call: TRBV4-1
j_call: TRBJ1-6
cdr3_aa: CASRRADEDNSPLHF

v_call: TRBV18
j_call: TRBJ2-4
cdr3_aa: CASSPLPAKNIQYF

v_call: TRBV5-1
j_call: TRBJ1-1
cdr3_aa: CASSSGTARWNTEAFF

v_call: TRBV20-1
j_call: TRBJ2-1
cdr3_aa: CSARDPGQVDNEQFF

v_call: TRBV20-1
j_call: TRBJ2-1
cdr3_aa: CSASKAGGPKYEQFF

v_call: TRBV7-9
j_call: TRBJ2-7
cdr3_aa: CASSLASREGEQYF

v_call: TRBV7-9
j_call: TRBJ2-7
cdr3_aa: CASSRHLIEQYF

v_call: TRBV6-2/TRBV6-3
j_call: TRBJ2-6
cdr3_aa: CASTLPRGGNSGANVLTF

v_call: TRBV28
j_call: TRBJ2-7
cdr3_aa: CASSLSTGVQSYEQYF

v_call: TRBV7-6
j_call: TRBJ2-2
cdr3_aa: CASSLDHRVGPNTGELFF

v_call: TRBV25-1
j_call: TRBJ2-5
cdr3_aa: CASTPLTGEKETQYF

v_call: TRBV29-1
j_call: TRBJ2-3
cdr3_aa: CSVEGGQGESDTRYF

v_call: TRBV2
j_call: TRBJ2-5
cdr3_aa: CASSELGGQETQNF

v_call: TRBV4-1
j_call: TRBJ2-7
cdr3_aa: CASSDNVYEQYF

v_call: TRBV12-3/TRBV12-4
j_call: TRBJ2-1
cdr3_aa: CASTLSSGSYNEQFF

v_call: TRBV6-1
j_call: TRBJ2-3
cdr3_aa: CASSPGTSGHAAPLDTQYF

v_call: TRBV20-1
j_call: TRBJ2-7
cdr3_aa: CSARDGSINSYEQYF

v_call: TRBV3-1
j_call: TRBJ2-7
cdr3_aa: CASSSGLAGTKNRYEQYF

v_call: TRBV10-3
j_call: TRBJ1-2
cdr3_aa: CAIRFRDSYGYTF